Below, one TCR beta chain is given with its context. Its antigen is unidentified. The entry originates in a study of T cell responses to AZD1222 COVID-19 vaccine. Findings of the study overall: Once two AZD1222 doses were given, Spike-specific TCR breadth and depth went up. White British people made up most donors, females outnumbered males, and clonal diversity was possibly underestimated. Nearly half of unique spike-specific TCRs reportedly avoided B.1.351 and B.1.1.7 mutated regions.

This CDR3 spans 13 amino acids. Trimming stripped 3 bases from V and 1 base from J, with 6 bases between. CDR1 and CDR2 (germline): LNHDA, SQIVND (reference sequence). Profiled with immunoSEQ multiplex PCR; TCRdb holds only in-frame clones, not every one. The sample includes 70,000 to 95,000 clones, roughly 89% of them seen just once. This sequence joins TRBV19 and TRBJ1-1; D gene uncertain. Source: peripheral blood, taken on day 0 of MenACWY control vaccination. This sequence originates from an adult in good health. The DNA for the CDR3 is TGTGCCAGTAGTATGTTCTCGAACACTGAAGCTTTCTTT. This sequence encodes CASSMFSNTEAFF.